The 17 T cell receptor beta chains in this list originate from one sample, sequenced in a study of blood T cell repertoires in COVID-19. Sequenced by immunoSEQ multiplex PCR; TCRdb stores in-frame clones only, minus some. The profile shows some 320,000 clones, more than 75% of them singletons. Sequenced material: PBMCs or T cells enriched from blood (not recorded which). The receptor source for this set is a man aged 55 to 70 who had recovered from COVID-19.

The V and J genes are TRBV11-3 and TRBJ2-1; D ambiguous. CDR1 and CDR2 (germline): SGHNT, YENEEA. This CDR3 region has 12 residues. Trimming removed 5 bases from V and 5 bases from J, with 7 bases in between. The CDR3 DNA reads TGTGCCAGCAGCCATCCCAACAATGAGCAGTTCTTC. It yields the protein CASSHPNNEQFF. Full variable domain (missing parts from reference TRBV11-3 and TRBJ2-1): EAGVVQSPRYKIIEKKQPVAFWCNPISGHNTLYWYLQNLGQGPELLIRYENEEAVDDSQLPKDRFSAERLKGVDSTLKIQPAELGDSAVYLCASSHPNNEQFFGPGTRLTVL.

This clone was counted a single time. The genes are TRBV4-1 and TRBJ2-1; TRBD2 agrees at 10 bases. Germline trimming cut 1 base from V and 8 bases from J; bases unmatched to any gene: 8. The V gene's germline CDR1 is MGHRA and CDR2 YSYEKL. There are 16 residues in the CDR3. In DNA, the CDR3 is TGCGCCAGCAGCCAAGGAGCGGGGGGGCCGGTCTATGAGCAGTTCTTC. Its protein product is CASSQGAGGPVYEQFF.

This clone was seen a handful of times. The V gene is TRBV5-1, the J gene TRBJ1-1, with a possible D match to TRBD1 (5 bases). This CDR3 has 15 amino acids. Germline V lookup: CDR1 SGHRS, CDR2 YFSETQ. The ends were cut back, 0 bases at V and 1 base at J, with 10 bases in the middle. CDR3 sequence (DNA): TGCGCCAGCAGCTTGGTATCTGGGGCGAACACTGAAGCTTTCTTT. Translation gives CASSLVSGANTEAFF. Supplemented by reference TRBV5-1 and TRBJ1-1, the full variable domain reads KAGVTQTPRYLIKTRGQQVTLSCSPISGHRSVSWYQQTPGQGLQFLFEYFSETQRNKGNFPGRFSGRQFSNSRSEMNVSTLELGDSALYLCASSLVSGANTEAFFGQGTRLTVV.

The chain employs TRBV18 and TRBJ2-7; 10 bases align to TRBD1. Germline V gene lookup returns CDR1 KGHSH and CDR2 LQKENI. V lost 5 bases, J lost 3 bases, and 7 bases stayed unmatched. The CDR3 spans 15 residues. The CDR3 bases are TGTGCCAGCTCAAATGCAGACAGGGGGCTCTACGAGCAGTACTTC. Amino acids: CASSNADRGLYEQYF.

This clone came up a few times. The rearrangement links TRBV15 to TRBJ2-1; no clear D gene. V dropped 4 bases and J dropped 3 bases, with 10 bases sitting between them. This CDR3 has 14 amino acids. Germline CDR1 reads LNHNV; CDR2 reads YYDKDF (reference sequence). CDR3 residues: CATSKLLGYNEQFF. The CDR3 region has the DNA TGTGCCACCAGCAAACTACTTGGCTACAATGAGCAGTTCTTC.

This rearrangement joins TRBV19 to TRBJ1-1; TRBD1 is a possible D gene (6 bases). V lost 6 bases to trimming and J lost 0 bases, with 8 bases between them. Germline V gene lookup returns CDR1 LNHDA and CDR2 SQIVND (reference sequence). This CDR3 has 13 amino acids. The CDR3 DNA follows: TGTGCCAGTAGACAGGGCCTGAACACTGAAGCTTTCTTT. Amino acid sequence: CASRQGLNTEAFF.

The chain couples TRBV18 to TRBJ2-2; 7 positions agree with TRBD2. The germline V gene encodes CDR1 KGHSH and CDR2 LQKENI. The J segment lost 3 bases and the V segment lost 5 bases, leaving 0 bases of the junction unmatched. This CDR3 spans 13 amino acids. The CDR3: CASSAGDTGELFF. The DNA of the CDR3 is TGTGCCAGCTCAGCGGGAGACACCGGGGAGCTGTTTTTT. Filled out from reference TRBV18 and TRBJ2-2, the complete variable domain reads NAGVMQNPRHLVRRRGQEARLRCSPMKGHSHVYWYRQLPEEGLKFMVYLQKENIIDESGMPKERFSAEFPKEGPSILRIQQVVRGDSAAYFCASSAGDTGELFFGEGSRLTVL.

This chain links TRBV6-2 or TRBV6-3 with TRBJ1-2; D is unclear. Germline CDR1 reads MNHEY; CDR2 reads SVGEGT. The CDR3 totals 14 residues. Trimming removed 2 bases at V and 4 bases at J, with 11 bases between. CDR3 residues: CASSYRGDLYGYTF. In nucleotides, the CDR3 is TGTGCCAGCAGTTACCGGGGAGACCTCTATGGCTACACCTTC.

The J gene is TRBJ1-2, the V gene TRBV4-1; TRBD1 aligns across 9 bases. The CDR3 is 15 amino acids. Trimming cost V 3 bases and J 4 bases; bases outside gene matches: 6. Germline V gene data show CDR1 as MGHRA and CDR2 as YSYEKL. As DNA, the CDR3 is TGCGCCAGCAGCCACCCGGGACAGGGAGGCTATGGCTACACCTTC. This gives the protein CASSHPGQGGYGYTF.

This clone has a single count. The rearrangement uses TRBV3-1 (or the pseudogene TRBV3-2) and TRBJ1-2, with a tentative D call TRBD1 (5 bases). Trimming pared 11 bases from V and 6 bases from J, leaving 7 bases between. Germline values: CDR1 LGHDT, CDR2 YNNKEL (reference sequence). The CDR3 runs 9 residues. CDR3 region: CAAGNGYTF. For the CDR3, the DNA is TGTGCCGCAGGGAATGGCTACACCTTC.

The chain employs TRBV7-2 and TRBJ2-7; TRBD1 agrees at 7 bases. Germline lookup yields CDR1 SGHTA and CDR2 FQGNSA. V was pared by 1 base and J by 2 bases, with 11 bases of the junction left unmatched. The CDR3 totals 17 residues. Here the CDR3 DNA reads TGTGCCAGCAGCTTAGTTTCCCAGGGGGTAGACCCCTACGAGCAGTACTTC. Residues: CASSLVSQGVDPYEQYF.

The chain employs TRBV27 and TRBJ1-5, with 7 bases lining up with TRBD1. CDR1 and CDR2 (germline): MNHEY, SMNVEV (reference sequence). The V gene end was trimmed by 2 bases and the J gene end by 7 bases; junction bases not matched to a gene: 8. CDR3 size: 15 residues. CDR3 sequence: CASSLIKEQGQPQHF. In DNA form, the CDR3 reads TGTGCCAGCAGTTTAATCAAAGAACAGGGGCAGCCCCAGCATTTT.

The count of this clone is one. The rearrangement uses TRBV7-8 and TRBJ2-3; TRBD2 aligns across 8 bases. The CDR3 spans 17 residues. Germline values: CDR1 SGHVS, CDR2 FQNEAQ. With V trimmed by 5 bases and J by 4 bases, 14 bases remained unmatched. The CDR3 protein is CASSPTPGTRSADTQYF. The DNA of the CDR3 is TGTGCCAGCAGCCCGACTCCCGGGACTAGAAGTGCAGATACGCAGTATTTT.

The genes are TRBV29-1 and TRBJ2-2, with D maybe TRBD2 (5 bases). Trimming stripped 7 bases from V and 3 bases from J, with 15 bases between. This CDR3 has 14 residues. CDR1 and CDR2 from the germline V gene are SQVTM and ANQGSEA. The CDR3 protein is CSASTGLDTGELFF. For the CDR3, the DNA is TGCAGCGCGTCCACGGGGTTGGACACCGGGGAGCTGTTTTTT.

The chain combines TRBV6-5 with TRBJ1-1; no clear D gene. There are 11 residues in the CDR3. V was pared by 6 bases and J by 1 base, with 3 bases between. The germline gives CDR1 MNHEY, CDR2 SVGAGI. DNA of the CDR3: TGTGCCAGCAGCGGGAACACTGAAGCTTTCTTT. It codes for CASSGNTEAFF.

The gene calls are TRBV7-2 and TRBJ2-3, with TRBD1 as a possible D gene (6 bases). CDR3 length: 15 amino acids. The germline V gene has CDR1 SGHTA and CDR2 FQGNSA. Trimming removed 0 bases from V and 5 bases from J, with 12 bases in between. The CDR3 reads CASSLALTGQDTQYF. In nucleotides, the CDR3 is TGTGCCAGCAGCTTAGCTCTGACAGGACAAGATACGCAGTATTTT. The complete variable domain, with remaining parts taken from reference TRBV7-2 and TRBJ2-3, reads GAGVSQSPSNKVTEKGKDVELRCDPISGHTALYWYRQSLGQGLEFLIYFQGNSAPDKSGLPSDRFSAERTGGSVSTLTIQRTQQEDSAVYLCASSLALTGQDTQYFGPGTRLTVL.

The V and J genes are TRBV7-3 and TRBJ2-1; D gene unclear. There are 13 residues in the CDR3. V was clipped by 2 bases and J by 6 bases, with 8 bases between them. Germline-derived CDR1 and CDR2 are SGHTA and FQGTGA. Written as DNA, the CDR3 is TGTGCCAGCAGCTTAGGCGGCAGCAATGAGCAGTTCTTC. Protein product: CASSLGGSNEQFF.